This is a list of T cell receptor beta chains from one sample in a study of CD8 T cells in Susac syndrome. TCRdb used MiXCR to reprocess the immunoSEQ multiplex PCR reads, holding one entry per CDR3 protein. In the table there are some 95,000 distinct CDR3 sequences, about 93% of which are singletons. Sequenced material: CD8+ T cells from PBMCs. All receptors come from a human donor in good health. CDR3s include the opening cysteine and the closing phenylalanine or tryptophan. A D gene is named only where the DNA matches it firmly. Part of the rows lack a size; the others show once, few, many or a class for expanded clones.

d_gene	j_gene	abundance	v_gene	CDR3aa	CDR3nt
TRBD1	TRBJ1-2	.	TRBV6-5	CASSPGQGAVGYTF	TGTGCCAGCAGTCCCGGACAGGGGGCGGTTGGCTACACCTTC
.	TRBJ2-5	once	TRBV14	CASSQIFLETQYF	TGTGCCAGCAGCCAAATATTTCTGGAGACCCAGTACTTC
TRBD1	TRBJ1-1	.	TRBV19	CASIWGQGARTEAFF	TGTGCCAGTATATGGGGACAGGGGGCGAGAACTGAAGCTTTCTTT
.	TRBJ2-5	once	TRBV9	CASSDRGVETQYF	TGTGCCAGCAGCGATAGGGGGGTAGAGACCCAGTACTTC
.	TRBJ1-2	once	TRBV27	CASSFTGGNGYTF	TGTGCCAGCAGTTTTACGGGGGGCAATGGCTACACCTTC
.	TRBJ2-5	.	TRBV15	CATSLVPQETQYF	TGTGCCACCAGCTTAGTCCCACAAGAGACCCAGTACTTC
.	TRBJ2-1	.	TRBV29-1	CSGGTGEGAEQFF	TGCAGCGGGGGCACAGGGGAGGGGGCTGAGCAGTTCTTC
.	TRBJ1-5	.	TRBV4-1	CASSLRQTDNQPQHF	TGCGCCAGCAGCCTGAGGCAGACAGACAATCAGCCCCAGCATTTT
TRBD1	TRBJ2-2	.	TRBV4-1	CASSPVTGTAGELFF	TGCGCCAGCAGCCCAGTGACAGGGACCGCCGGGGAGCTGTTTTTT
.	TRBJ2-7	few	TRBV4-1	CASSQVGSYEQYF	TGCGCCAGCAGCCAAGTTGGGTCCTACGAGCAGTACTTC
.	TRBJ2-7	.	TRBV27	CASSLNWPSYEQYF	TGTGCCAGCAGTTTAAACTGGCCCTCCTACGAGCAGTACTTC
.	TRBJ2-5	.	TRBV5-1	CASSLLGQVLQETQYF	TGCGCCAGCAGCTTGCTCGGGCAGGTTCTCCAAGAGACCCAGTACTTC
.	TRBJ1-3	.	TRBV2	CASSEATPGPNTIYF	TGTGCCAGCAGTGAAGCGACCCCGGGACCAAACACCATATATTTT
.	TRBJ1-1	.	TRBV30	CAWSPSRVIEAFF	TGTGCCTGGAGTCCCAGCAGGGTAATTGAAGCTTTCTTT
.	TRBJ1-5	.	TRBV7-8	CASSLISNQPQHF	TGTGCCAGCAGCTTAATAAGTAATCAGCCCCAGCATTTT
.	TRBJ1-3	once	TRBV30	CAWSDGGRTGNTIYF	TGTGCCTGGAGTGACGGTGGCAGAACTGGAAACACCATATATTTT
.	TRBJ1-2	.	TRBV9	CASSSPARQASSLEGGYTF	TGTGCCAGCAGCTCCCCGGCCAGGCAGGCGTCCTCTCTAGAAGGTGGCTACACCTTC
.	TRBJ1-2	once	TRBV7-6	CASSLTDGPNYGYTF	TGTGCCAGCAGTTTAACAGACGGACCAAACTATGGCTACACCTTC
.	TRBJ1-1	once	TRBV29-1	CSPENTEAFF	TGCAGCCCGGAGAACACTGAAGCTTTCTTT
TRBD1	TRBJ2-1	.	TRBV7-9	CASSLPRDRGRNEQFF	TGTGCCAGCAGCTTGCCCCGGGACAGGGGGCGGAATGAGCAGTTCTTC
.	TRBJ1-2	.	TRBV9	CASSATGYGYTF	TGTGCCAGCAGCGCCACCGGTTATGGCTACACCTTC
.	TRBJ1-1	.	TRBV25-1	CASSAYLEGGTEAFF	TGTGCCAGCAGCGCTTACTTAGAGGGTGGGACTGAAGCTTTCTTT
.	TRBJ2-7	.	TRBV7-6	CASSLSSGAGEVEQYF	TGTGCCAGCAGCTTAAGTTCGGGCGCGGGTGAGGTCGAGCAGTACTTC
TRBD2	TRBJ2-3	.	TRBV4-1	CASSLSGDRASADTQYF	TGCGCCAGCAGCTTAAGCGGGGACCGGGCGTCGGCAGATACGCAGTATTTT
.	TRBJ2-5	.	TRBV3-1	CASLGGQETQYF	TGTGCCAGCCTGGGGGGCCAAGAGACCCAGTACTTC
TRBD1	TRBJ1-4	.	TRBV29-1	CSVEDRDRGPEKLFF	TGCAGCGTTGAAGATCGGGACAGGGGGCCTGAAAAACTGTTTTTT
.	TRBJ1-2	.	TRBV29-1	CSVDTGYYGYTF	TGCAGCGTTGACACAGGCTACTATGGCTACACCTTC
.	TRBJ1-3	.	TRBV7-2	CASSLGTAGNTIYF	TGTGCCAGCAGCTTAGGGACCGCTGGAAACACCATATATTTT
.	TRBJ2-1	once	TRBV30	CAWMGAGSYNEQFF	TGTGCCTGGATGGGGGCGGGCTCCTACAATGAGCAGTTCTTC
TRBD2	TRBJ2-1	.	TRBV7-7	CASSLEVAGLAYNEQFF	TGTGCCAGCAGCTTAGAGGTGGCGGGACTAGCCTACAATGAGCAGTTCTTC
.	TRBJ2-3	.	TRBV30	CAWSVGGGIGDTQYF	TGTGCCTGGAGTGTGGGAGGGGGTATCGGAGATACGCAGTATTTT
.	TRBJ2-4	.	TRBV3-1	CASSPYKNIQYF	TGTGCCAGCAGCCCTTACAAAAACATTCAGTACTTC
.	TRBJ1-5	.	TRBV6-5	CASSCQPQHF	TGTGCCAGCAGTTGTCAGCCCCAGCATTTT
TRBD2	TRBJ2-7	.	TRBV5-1	CASSLRTSGTYEQYF	TGCGCCAGCAGCCTACGGACTAGCGGGACTTACGAGCAGTACTTC
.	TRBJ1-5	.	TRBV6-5	CASSRLSNQPQHF	TGTGCCAGCAGCCGATTAAGCAATCAGCCCCAGCATTTT
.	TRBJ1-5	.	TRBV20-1	CSASVVRTGGYSNQPQHF	TGCAGTGCTAGTGTAGTAAGGACCGGGGGTTATAGCAATCAGCCCCAGCATTTT
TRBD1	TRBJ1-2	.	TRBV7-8	CASSPRGPQGYTF	TGTGCCAGCAGCCCCAGGGGGCCTCAGGGCTACACCTTC
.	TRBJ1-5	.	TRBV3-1	CASSQELALNQPQHF	TGTGCCAGCAGCCAAGAGTTGGCCCTAAATCAGCCCCAGCATTTT
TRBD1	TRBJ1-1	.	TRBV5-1	CASSFPPEGAGVPEAFF	TGCGCCAGCAGCTTCCCCCCCGAGGGGGCTGGGGTTCCTGAAGCTTTCTTT
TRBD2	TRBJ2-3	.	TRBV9	CASTPGVAGVTDTQYF	TGTGCCAGCACCCCCGGGGTAGCGGGGGTCACAGATACGCAGTATTTT
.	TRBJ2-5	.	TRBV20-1	CSASGTVGTQYF	TGCAGTGCGTCCGGGACTGTGGGGACCCAGTACTTC
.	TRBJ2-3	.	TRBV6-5	CASKFRGSGTDTQYF	TGTGCCAGCAAGTTTCGGGGTAGCGGCACAGATACGCAGTATTTT
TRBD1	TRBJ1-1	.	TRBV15	CATSRGNRGLNTEAFF	TGTGCCACCAGCAGAGGGAACAGGGGGTTGAACACTGAAGCTTTCTTT
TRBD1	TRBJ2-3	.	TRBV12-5	CASGLRQGPDTQYF	TGTGCTAGTGGTCTTAGACAGGGCCCAGATACGCAGTATTTT
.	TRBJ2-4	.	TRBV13	CASSLVASRYIQYF	TGTGCCAGCAGCTTAGTAGCATCGCGGTACATTCAGTACTTC
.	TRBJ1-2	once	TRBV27	CASSLIGGGNYGYTF	TGTGCCAGCAGTTTAATCGGCGGCGGGAACTATGGCTACACCTTC